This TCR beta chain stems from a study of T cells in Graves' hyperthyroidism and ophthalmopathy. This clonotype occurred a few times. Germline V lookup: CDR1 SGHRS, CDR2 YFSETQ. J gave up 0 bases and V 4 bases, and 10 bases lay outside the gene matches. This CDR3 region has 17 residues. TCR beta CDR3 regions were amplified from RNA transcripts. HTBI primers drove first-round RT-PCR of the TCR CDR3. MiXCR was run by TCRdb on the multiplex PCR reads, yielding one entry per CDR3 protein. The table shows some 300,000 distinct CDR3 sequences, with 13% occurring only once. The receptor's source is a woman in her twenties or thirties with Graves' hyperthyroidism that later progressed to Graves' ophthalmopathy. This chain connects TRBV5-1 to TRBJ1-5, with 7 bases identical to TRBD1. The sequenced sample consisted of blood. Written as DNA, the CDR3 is TGCGCCAGCAGCCCCGGGGACAGCTTCTATAGCAATCAGCCCCAGCATTTT. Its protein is CASSPGDSFYSNQPQHF.